This paragraph reports one TCR beta chain. The sample belongs to a study of shared clonotypes between healthy human individuals. The germline V gene encodes CDR1 SGHRS and CDR2 YFSETQ. This CDR3 contains 13 residues. The ends were cut back, 3 bases at V and 2 bases at J, with 5 bases in the middle. TCRdb keeps only in-frame clones here, not all; method: immunoSEQ multiplex PCR. The sample carries around 300,000 clones, around 86% recorded once. The sequencing input was memory CD8+ T cells sorted from blood. Subset here: CD45RO+ cells pooled with CCR7-negative TemRA cells. The V call is TRBV5-1, the J call TRBJ2-2; D unclear. This sequence was found in a man between 18 and 35 years old in good health. DNA for the CDR3: TGCGCCAGCAGCTGGGGAAACACCGGGGAGCTGTTTTTT. It translates to CASSWGNTGELFF.